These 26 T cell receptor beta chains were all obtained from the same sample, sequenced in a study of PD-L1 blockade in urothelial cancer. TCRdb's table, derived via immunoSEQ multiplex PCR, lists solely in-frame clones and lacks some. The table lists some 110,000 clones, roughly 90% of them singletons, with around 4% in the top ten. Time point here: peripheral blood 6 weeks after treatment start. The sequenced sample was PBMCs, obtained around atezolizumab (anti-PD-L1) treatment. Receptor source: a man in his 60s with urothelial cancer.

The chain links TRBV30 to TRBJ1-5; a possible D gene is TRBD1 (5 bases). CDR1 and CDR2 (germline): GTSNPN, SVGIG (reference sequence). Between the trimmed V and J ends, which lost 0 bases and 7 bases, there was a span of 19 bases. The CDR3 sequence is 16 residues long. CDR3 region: CAWSVSGGQGRQPQHF. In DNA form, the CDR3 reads TGTGCCTGGAGTGTATCGGGAGGGCAGGGAAGACAGCCCCAGCATTTT.

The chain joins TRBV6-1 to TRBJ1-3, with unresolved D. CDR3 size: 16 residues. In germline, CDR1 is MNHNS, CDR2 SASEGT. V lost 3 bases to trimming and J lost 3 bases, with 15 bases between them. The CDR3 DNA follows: TGTGCCAGCAGTGAGGATTGGGAGAGCGTTGGAAACACCATATATTTT. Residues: CASSEDWESVGNTIYF.

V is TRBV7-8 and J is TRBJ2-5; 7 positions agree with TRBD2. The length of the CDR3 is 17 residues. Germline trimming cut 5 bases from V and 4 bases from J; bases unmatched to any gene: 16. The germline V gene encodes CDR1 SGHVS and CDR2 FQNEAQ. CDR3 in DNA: TGTGCCAGCAGCCCGTCTGTAACGGCGGGGGAAAGAGAGACCCAGTACTTC. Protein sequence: CASSPSVTAGERETQYF.

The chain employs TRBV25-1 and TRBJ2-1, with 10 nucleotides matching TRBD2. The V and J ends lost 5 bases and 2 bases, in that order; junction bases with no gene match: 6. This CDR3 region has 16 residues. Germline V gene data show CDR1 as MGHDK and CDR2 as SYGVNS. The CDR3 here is CASSRLAGGPYNEQFF. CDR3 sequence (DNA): TGTGCCAGCAGTAGGTTAGCGGGGGGACCCTACAATGAGCAGTTCTTC.

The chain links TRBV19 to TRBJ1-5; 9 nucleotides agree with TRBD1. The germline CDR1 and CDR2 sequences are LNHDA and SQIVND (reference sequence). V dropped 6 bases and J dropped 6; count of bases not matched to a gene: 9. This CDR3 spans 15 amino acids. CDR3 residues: CASSGGQGRGQPQHF. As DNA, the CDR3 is TGTGCCAGTAGCGGGGGACAGGGTAGGGGTCAGCCCCAGCATTTT.

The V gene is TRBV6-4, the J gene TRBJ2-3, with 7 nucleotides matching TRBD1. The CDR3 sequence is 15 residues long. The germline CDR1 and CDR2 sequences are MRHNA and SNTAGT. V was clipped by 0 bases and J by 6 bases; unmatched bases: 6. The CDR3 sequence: CASSDSNQGVDTQYF. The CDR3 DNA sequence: TGTGCCAGCAGTGACTCGAATCAGGGGGTGGATACGCAGTATTTT.

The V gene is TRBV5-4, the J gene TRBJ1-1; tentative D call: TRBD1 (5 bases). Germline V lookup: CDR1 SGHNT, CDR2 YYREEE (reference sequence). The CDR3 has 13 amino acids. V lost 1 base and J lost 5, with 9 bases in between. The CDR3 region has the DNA TGTGCCAGCAGCTTGTGGGGCGGTACTGAAGCTTTCTTT. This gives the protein CASSLWGGTEAFF.

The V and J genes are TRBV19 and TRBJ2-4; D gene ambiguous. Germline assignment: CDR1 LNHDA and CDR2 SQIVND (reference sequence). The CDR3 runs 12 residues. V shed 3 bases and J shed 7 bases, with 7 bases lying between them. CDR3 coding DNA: TGTGCCAGTAGTATCATGGCTAACATTCAGTACTTC. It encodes CASSIMANIQYF.

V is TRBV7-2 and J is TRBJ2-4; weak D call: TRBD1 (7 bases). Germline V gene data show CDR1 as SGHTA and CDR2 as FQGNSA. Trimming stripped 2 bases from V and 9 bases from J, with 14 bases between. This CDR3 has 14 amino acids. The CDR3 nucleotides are TGTGCCAGCAGCTTAACCCAGGGGGGAACCATTCAGTACTTC. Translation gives CASSLTQGGTIQYF.

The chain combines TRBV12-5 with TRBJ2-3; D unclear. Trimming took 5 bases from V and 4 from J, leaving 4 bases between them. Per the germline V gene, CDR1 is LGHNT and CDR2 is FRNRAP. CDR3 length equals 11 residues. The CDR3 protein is CASGVADTQYF. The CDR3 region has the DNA TGTGCTAGTGGTGTAGCAGATACGCAGTATTTT.

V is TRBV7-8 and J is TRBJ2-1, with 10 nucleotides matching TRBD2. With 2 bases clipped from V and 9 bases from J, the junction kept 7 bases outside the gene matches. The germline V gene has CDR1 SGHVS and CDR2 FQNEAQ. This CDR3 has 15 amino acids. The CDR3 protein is CASSLRSGRASEQFF. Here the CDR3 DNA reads TGTGCCAGCAGCTTAAGAAGCGGGAGGGCCAGTGAGCAGTTCTTC.

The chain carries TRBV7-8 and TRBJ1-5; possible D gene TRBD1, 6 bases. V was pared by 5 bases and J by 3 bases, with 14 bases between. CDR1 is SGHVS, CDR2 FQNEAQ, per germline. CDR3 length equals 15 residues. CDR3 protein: CASSQGGALNQPQHF. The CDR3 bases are TGTGCCAGCAGCCAAGGGGGGGCCCTCAATCAGCCCCAGCATTTT.

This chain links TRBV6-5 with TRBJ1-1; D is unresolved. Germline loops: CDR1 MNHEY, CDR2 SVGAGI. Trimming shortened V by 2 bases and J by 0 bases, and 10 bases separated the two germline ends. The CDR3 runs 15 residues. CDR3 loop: CASSYRPRMNTEAFF. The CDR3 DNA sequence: TGTGCCAGCAGTTACCGTCCGCGCATGAACACTGAAGCTTTCTTT.

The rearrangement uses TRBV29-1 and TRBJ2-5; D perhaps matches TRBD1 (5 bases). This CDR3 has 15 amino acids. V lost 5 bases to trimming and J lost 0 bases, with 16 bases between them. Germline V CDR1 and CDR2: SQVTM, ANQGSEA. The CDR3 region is CSVFIPTVYQETQYF. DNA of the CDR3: TGCAGCGTTTTTATCCCGACAGTGTACCAAGAGACCCAGTACTTC.

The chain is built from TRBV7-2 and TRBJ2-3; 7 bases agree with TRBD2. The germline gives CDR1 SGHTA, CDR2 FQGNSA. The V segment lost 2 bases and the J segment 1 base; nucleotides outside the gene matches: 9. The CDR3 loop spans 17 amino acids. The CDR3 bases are TGTGCCAGCAGCTTAAATGGGGCGGGAGTAGGCACAGATACGCAGTATTTT. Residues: CASSLNGAGVGTDTQYF. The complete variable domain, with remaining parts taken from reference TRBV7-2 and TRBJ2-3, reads GAGVSQSPSNKVTEKGKDVELRCDPISGHTALYWYRQSLGQGLEFLIYFQGNSAPDKSGLPSDRFSAERTGGSVSTLTIQRTQQEDSAVYLCASSLNGAGVGTDTQYFGPGTRLTVL.

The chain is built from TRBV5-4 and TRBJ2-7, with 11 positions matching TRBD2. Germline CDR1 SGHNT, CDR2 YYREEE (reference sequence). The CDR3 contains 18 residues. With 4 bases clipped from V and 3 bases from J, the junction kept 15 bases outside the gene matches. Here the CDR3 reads CASSNQGRTSGPIYEQYF. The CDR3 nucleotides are TGTGCCAGCAGCAATCAAGGGCGGACTAGCGGGCCTATCTACGAGCAGTACTTC.

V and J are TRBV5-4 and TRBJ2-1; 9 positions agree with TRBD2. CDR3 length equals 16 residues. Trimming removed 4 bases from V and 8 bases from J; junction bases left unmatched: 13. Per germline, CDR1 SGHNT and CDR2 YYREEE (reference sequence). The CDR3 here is CASSPVGGRVVDEQFF. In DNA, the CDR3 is TGTGCCAGCAGCCCCGTAGGCGGGAGGGTGGTCGATGAGCAGTTCTTC. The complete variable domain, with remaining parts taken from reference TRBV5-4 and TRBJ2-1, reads ETGVTQSPTHLIKTRGQQVTLRCSSQSGHNTVSWYQQALGQGPQFIFQYYREEENGRGNFPPRFSGLQFPNYSSELNVNALELDDSALYLCASSPVGGRVVDEQFFGPGTRLTVL.

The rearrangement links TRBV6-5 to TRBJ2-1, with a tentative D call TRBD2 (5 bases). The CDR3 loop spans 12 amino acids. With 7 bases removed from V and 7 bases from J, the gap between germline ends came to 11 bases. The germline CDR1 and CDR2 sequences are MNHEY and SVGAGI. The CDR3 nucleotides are TGTGCCAGCACCACCCCGGGAAATGAGCAGTTCTTC. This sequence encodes CASTTPGNEQFF.

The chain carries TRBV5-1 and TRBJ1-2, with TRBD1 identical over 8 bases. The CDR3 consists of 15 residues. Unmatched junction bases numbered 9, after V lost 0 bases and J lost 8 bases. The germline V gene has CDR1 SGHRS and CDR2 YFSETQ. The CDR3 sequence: CASSLAWAQGAGYTF. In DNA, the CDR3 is TGCGCCAGCAGCTTGGCTTGGGCCCAGGGGGCGGGCTACACCTTC. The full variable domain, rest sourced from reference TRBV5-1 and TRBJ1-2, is KAGVTQTPRYLIKTRGQQVTLSCSPISGHRSVSWYQQTPGQGLQFLFEYFSETQRNKGNFPGRFSGRQFSNSRSEMNVSTLELGDSALYLCASSLAWAQGAGYTFGSGTRLTVV.

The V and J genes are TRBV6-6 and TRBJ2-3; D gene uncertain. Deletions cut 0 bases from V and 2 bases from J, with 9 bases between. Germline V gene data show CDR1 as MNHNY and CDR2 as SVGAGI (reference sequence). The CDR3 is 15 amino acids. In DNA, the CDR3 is TGTGCCAGCAGTTACTCGATGGCGGACACAGATACGCAGTATTTT. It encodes CASSYSMADTDTQYF.

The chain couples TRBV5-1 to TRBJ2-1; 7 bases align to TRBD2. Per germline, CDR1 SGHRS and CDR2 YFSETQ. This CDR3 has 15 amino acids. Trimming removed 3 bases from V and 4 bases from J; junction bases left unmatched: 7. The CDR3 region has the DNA TGCGCCAGCAGCTCTGGACTAGAGGGATACAATGAGCAGTTCTTC. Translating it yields CASSSGLEGYNEQFF.

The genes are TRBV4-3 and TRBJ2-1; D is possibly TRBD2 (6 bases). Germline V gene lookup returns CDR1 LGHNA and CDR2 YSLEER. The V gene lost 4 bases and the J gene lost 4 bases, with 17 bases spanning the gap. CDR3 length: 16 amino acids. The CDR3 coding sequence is TGCGCCAGCAGCCCCCTATTGGGTGGGGGGTACAATGAGCAGTTCTTC. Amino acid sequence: CASSPLLGGGYNEQFF.

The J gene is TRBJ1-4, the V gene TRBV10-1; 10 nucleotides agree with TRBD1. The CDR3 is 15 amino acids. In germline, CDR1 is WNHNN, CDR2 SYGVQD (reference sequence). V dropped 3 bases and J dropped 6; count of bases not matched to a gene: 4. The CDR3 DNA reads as TGCGCCAGCAGTGACCCCGGGACAGGGGATGAAAAACTGTTTTTT. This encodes CASSDPGTGDEKLFF.

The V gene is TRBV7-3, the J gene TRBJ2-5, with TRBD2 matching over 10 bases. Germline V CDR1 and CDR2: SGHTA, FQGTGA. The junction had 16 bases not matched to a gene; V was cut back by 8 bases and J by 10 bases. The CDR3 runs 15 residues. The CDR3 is CASGLAGVAGGYQYF. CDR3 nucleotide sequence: TGTGCCAGCGGGCTAGCGGGGGTCGCGGGAGGGTACCAGTACTTC.

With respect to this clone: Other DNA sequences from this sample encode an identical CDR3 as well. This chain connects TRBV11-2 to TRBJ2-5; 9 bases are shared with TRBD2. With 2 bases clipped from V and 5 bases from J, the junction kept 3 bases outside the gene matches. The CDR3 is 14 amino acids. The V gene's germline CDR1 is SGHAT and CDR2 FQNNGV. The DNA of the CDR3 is TGTGCCAGCAGCTTAACGGCGGGGGGGGAGACCCAGTACTTC. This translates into CASSLTAGGETQYF.

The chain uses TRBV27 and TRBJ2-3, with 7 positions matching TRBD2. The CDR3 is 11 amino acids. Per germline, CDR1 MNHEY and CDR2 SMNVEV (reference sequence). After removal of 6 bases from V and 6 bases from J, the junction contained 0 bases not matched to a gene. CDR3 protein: CASRRGDTQYF. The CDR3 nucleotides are TGTGCCAGCAGGCGGGGGGATACGCAGTATTTT.